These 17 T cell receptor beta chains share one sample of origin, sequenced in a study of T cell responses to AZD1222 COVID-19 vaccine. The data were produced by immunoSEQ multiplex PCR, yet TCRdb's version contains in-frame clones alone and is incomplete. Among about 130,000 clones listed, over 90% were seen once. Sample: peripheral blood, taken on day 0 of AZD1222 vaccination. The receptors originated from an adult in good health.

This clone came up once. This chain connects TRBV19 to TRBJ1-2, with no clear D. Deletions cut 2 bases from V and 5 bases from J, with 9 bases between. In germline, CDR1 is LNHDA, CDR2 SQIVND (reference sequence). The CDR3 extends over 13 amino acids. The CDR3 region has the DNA TGTGCCAGTAGTATAAGCGGCGGGTATGGCTACACCTTC. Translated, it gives CASSISGGYGYTF.

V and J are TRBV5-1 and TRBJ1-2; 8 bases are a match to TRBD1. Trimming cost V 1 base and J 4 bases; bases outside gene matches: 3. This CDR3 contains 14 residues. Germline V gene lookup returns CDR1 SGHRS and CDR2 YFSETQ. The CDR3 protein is CASSLMTGVYGYTF. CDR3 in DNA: TGCGCCAGCAGCTTGATGACAGGGGTCTATGGCTACACCTTC.

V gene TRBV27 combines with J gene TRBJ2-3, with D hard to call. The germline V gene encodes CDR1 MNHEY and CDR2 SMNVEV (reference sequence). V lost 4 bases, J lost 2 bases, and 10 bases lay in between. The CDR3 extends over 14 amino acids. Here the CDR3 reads CASSSPSHTDTQYF. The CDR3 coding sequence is TGTGCCAGCAGTTCCCCTTCGCACACAGATACGCAGTATTTT.

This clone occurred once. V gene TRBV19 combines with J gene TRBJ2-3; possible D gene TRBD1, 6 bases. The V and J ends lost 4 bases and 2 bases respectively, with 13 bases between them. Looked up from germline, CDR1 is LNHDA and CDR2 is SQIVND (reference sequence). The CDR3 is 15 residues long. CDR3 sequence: CASSTRQESTDTQYF. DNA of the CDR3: TGTGCCAGTAGTACCAGACAGGAGTCCACAGATACGCAGTATTTT.

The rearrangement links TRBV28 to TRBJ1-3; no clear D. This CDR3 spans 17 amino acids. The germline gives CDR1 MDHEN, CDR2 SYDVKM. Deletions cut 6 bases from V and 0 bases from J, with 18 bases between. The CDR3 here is CASRVLPRQASGNTIYF. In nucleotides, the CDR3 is TGTGCCAGCAGGGTCCTCCCCAGACAAGCCTCTGGAAACACCATATATTTT. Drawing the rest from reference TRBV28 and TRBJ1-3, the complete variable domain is DVKVTQSSRYLVKRTGEKVFLECVQDMDHENMFWYRQDPGLGLRLIYFSYDVKMKEKGDIPEGYSVSREKKERFSLILESASTNQTSMYLCASRVLPRQASGNTIYFGEGSWLTVV.

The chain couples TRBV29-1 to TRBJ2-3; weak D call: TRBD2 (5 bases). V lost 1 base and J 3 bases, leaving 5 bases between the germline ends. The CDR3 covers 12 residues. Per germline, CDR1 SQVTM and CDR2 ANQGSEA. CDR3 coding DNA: TGCAGCGTTGAAGCGGGGACAGATACGCAGTATTTT. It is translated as CSVEAGTDTQYF.

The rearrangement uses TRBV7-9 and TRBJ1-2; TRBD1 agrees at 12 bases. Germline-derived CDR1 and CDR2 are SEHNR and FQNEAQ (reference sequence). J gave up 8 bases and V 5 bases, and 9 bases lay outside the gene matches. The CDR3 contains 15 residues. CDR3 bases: TGTGCCAGCAGCCCATGGGACAGGGGGCTGGAAGGCTACACCTTC. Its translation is CASSPWDRGLEGYTF.

CDR3 residues: CASSHGTGYQPQHF. As DNA, the CDR3 is TGTGCCAGCAGCCACGGGACAGGGTATCAGCCCCAGCATTTT. V usage is TRBV7-8 and J usage is TRBJ1-5; 9 bases agree with TRBD1. Germline V gene sequence: CDR1 SGHVS, CDR2 FQNEAQ. Trimming cost V 5 bases and J 5 bases; bases outside gene matches: 4. The CDR3 runs 14 residues.

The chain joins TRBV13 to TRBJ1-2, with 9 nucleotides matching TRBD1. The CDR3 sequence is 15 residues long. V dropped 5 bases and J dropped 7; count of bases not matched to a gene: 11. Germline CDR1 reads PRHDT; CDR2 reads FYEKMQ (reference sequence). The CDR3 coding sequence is TGTGCCAGCAGCCCCTGGACAGGGGCGGGAATTGGCTACACCTTC. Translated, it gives CASSPWTGAGIGYTF.

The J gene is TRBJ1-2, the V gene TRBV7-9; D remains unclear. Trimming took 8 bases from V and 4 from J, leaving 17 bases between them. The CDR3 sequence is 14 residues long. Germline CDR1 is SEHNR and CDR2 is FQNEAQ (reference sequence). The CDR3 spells CASSTQSEGYGYTF. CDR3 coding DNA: TGTGCCAGCTCTACGCAGTCTGAAGGCTATGGCTACACCTTC.

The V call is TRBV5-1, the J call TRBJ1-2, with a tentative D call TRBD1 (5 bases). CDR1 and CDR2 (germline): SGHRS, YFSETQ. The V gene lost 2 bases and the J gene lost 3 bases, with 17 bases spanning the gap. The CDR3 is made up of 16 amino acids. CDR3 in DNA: TGCGCCAGCAGCTTTGGGCTCGGGGCTTTGGACTATGGCTACACCTTC. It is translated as CASSFGLGALDYGYTF.

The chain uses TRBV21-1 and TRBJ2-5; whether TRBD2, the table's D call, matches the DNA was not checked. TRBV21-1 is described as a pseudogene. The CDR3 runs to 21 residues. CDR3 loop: CASSKARGLRNIELVEETQYF. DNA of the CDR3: TGTGCCAGCAGCAAAGCTCGGGGACTGAGGAATATAGAGCTGGTAGAAGAGACCCAGTACTTC.

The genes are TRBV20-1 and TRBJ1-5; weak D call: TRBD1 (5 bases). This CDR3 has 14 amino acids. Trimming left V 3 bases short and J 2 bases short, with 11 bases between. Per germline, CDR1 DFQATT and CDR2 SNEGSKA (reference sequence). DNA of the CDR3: TGCAGTGCTAGTTCCGGGACTCGCAATCAGCCCCAGCATTTT. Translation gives CSASSGTRNQPQHF.

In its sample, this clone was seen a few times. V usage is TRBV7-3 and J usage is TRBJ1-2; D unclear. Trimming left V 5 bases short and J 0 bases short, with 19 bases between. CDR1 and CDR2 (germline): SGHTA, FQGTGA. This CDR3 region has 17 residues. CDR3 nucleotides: TGTGCCAGCAGCCCCAGCCAAATTCGGGAGGCTAACTATGGCTACACCTTC. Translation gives CASSPSQIREANYGYTF.

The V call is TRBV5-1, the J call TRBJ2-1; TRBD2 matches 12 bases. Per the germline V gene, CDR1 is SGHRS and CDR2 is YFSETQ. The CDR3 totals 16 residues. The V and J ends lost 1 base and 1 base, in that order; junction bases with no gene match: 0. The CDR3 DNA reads TGCGCCAGCAGCTTGCTAGCGGGGGGGTCCTACAATGAGCAGTTCTTC. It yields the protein CASSLLAGGSYNEQFF.

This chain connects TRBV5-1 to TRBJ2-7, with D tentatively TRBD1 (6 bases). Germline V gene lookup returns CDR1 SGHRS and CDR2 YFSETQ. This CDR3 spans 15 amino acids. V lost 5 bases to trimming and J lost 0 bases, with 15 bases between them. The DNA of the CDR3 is TGCGCCAGCAGACCAACAGGGAGCAGCTCCTACGAGCAGTACTTC. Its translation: CASRPTGSSSYEQYF. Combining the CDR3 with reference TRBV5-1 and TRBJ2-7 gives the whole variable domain KAGVTQTPRYLIKTRGQQVTLSCSPISGHRSVSWYQQTPGQGLQFLFEYFSETQRNKGNFPGRFSGRQFSNSRSEMNVSTLELGDSALYLCASRPTGSSSYEQYFGPGTRLTVT.

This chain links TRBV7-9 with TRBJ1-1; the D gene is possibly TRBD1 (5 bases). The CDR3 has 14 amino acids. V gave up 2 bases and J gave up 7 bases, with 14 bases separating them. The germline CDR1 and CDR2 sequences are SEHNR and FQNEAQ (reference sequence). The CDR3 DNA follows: TGTGCCAGCAGCTTAACGGCAGGGCCACATGAAGCTTTCTTT. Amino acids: CASSLTAGPHEAFF.